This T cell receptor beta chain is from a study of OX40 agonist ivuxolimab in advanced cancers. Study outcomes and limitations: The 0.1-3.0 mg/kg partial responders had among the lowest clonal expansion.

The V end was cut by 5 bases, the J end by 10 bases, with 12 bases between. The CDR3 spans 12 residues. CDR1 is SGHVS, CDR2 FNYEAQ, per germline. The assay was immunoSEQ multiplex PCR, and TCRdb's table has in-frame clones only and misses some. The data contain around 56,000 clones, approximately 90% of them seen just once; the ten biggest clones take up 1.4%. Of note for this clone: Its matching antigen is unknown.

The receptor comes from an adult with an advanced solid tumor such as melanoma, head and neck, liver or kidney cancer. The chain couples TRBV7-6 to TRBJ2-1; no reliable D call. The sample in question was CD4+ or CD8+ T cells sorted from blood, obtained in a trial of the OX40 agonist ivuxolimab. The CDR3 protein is CASSGDQKEQFF. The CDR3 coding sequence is TGTGCCAGCAGCGGGGATCAGAAAGAGCAGTTCTTC.